This entry lists 8 T cell receptor beta chains sequenced from one sample in a study of metastatic and nonmetastatic thyroid tumors. TCRdb re-analyzed the PCR reads using MiXCR. This sample has roughly 18,000 clones, with less than 40% found just once. No patient had received any treatment before thyroid surgery. The sample taken for sequencing was tumor tissue. These receptors were taken from a female donor with papillary thyroid cancer or a benign thyroid nodule (not recorded which). Some clones in this sample may be carry-over from other donors' samples.

The V gene is TRBV11-2, the J gene TRBJ2-5; perhaps TRBD1 as D (6 bases). Germline V gene data show CDR1 as SGHAT and CDR2 as FQNNGV. V was shortened by 5 bases and J by 3 bases, with 10 bases between the two germline ends. The CDR3 totals 13 residues. CDR3 amino acids: CASSTNREETQYF. The CDR3 coding sequence is TGTGCCAGCAGCACCAACAGGGAAGAGACCCAGTACTTC.

This chain joins TRBV6-7 and TRBJ2-7; TRBD2 is a possible D gene (5 bases). TRBV6-7 is classed as an ORF, of uncertain function. The CDR3 runs 13 residues. Trimming cost V 6 bases and J 10 bases, with 19 bases left between them. In nucleotides, the CDR3 is TGTGCCAGCAGCTTAAAAGGGAGTCCTGTACAGTACTTC. Amino acids: CASSLKGSPVQYF.

This clone turned up a few times. The V gene is TRBV7-8, the J gene TRBJ1-6, with D uncertain. V gave up 6 bases and J gave up 5 bases, with 5 bases separating them. CDR1 is SGHVS, CDR2 FQNEAQ, per germline. The length of the CDR3 is 12 residues. The CDR3 loop is CASSKNNSPLHF. The CDR3 DNA reads TGTGCCAGCAGTAAGAATAATTCACCCCTCCACTTT.

The table lists this clone with a few counts. The gene calls are TRBV24-1 and TRBJ2-2, with 7 bases identical to TRBD2. CDR3 length: 16 residues. Germline CDR1 and CDR2: KGHDR and SFDVKD. V was clipped by 6 bases and J by 9 bases; unmatched bases: 15. For the CDR3, the DNA is TGTGCCACCAGTTCCTGGGAGGGCGGACCTCTCCGGGAGCTGTTTTTT. Its translation: CATSSWEGGPLRELFF.

This chain links TRBV11-1 with TRBJ1-3, with TRBD1 identical over 10 bases. The CDR3 extends over 16 amino acids. The ends lost 6 bases at V and 2 bases at J; junction bases unmatched: 7. Germline V CDR1 and CDR2: SGHAT, FQDESV (reference sequence). The CDR3 is CASRSGTGVAGNTIYF. Written as DNA, the CDR3 is TGTGCCAGCAGAAGTGGGACAGGGGTTGCTGGAAACACCATATATTTT.

The rearrangement uses TRBV2 and TRBJ1-1; D gene uncertain. Trimming shortened V by 10 bases and J by 5 bases, and 8 bases separated the two germline ends. CDR1 SNHLY and CDR2 FYNNEI come from the germline V gene. The CDR3 covers 10 residues. In nucleotides, the CDR3 is TGTGCCACCCAGAGGACTGAAGCTTTCTTT. This translates into CATQRTEAFF.

This clone was observed at least ten times. The V gene is TRBV11-1, the J gene TRBJ2-2; possibly TRBD2 for D (6 bases). V gave up 3 bases and J gave up 0 bases, with 11 bases separating them. Germline V CDR1 and CDR2: SGHAT, FQDESV (reference sequence). The CDR3 contains 16 residues. The CDR3 DNA reads TGTGCCAGCAGCTTGACTAGATACGCGAACACCGGGGAGCTGTTTTTT. Translated: CASSLTRYANTGELFF.

CDR3 protein: CASSYRRTGAGMGANVLTF. In nucleotides, the CDR3 is TGTGCCAGCAGTTACCGAAGGACAGGGGCTGGGATGGGGGCCAACGTCCTGACTTTC. The V call is TRBV6-2 or TRBV6-3, the J call TRBJ2-6; 9 nucleotides line up with TRBD1. The CDR3 is made up of 19 amino acids. The V gene's germline CDR1 is MNHEY and CDR2 SVGEGT. J lost 4 bases, V lost 2 bases, and 12 bases had no gene match.